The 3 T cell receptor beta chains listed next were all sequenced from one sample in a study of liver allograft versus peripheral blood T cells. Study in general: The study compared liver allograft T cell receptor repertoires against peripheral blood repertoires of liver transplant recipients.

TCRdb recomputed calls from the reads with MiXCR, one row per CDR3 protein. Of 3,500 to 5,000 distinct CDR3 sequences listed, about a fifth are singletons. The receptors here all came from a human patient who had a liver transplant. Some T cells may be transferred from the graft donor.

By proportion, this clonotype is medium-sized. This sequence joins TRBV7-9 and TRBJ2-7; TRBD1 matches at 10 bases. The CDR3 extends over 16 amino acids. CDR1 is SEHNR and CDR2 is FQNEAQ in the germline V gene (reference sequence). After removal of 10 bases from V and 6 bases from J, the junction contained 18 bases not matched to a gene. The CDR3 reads CAITNRSGTGVPEQYF. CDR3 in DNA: TGTGCCATCACAAACAGGTCCGGGACAGGGGTCCCCGAGCAGTACTTC. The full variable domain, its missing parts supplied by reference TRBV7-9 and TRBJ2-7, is DTGVSQNPRHKITKRGQNVTFRCDPISEHNRLYWYRQTLGQGPEFLTYFQNEAQLEKSRLLSDRFSAERPKGSFSTLEIQRTEQGDSAMYLCAITNRSGTGVPEQYFGPGTRLTVT.

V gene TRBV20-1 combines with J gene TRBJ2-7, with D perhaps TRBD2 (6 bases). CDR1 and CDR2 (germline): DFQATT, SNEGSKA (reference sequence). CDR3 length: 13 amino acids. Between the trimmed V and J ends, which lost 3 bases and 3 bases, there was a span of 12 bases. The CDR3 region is CSARGPSVYEQYF. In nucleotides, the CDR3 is TGCAGTGCTAGGGGTCCTAGCGTCTACGAGCAGTACTTC.

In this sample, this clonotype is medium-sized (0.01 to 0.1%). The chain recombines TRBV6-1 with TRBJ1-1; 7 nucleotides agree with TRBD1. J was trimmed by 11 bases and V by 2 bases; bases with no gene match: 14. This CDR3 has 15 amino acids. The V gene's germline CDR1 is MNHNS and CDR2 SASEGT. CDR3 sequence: CASSENPATGLGAFF. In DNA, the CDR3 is TGTGCCAGCAGTGAAAACCCCGCGACAGGGTTGGGGGCTTTCTTT.